This T cell receptor (beta chain) was sequenced for a study of cytomegalovirus exposure and HLA in healthy donors (dated by TCRdb to between 2016 and 2019). In terms of the full investigation: According to a later analysis, the roughly 120 validation repertoires were produced on the same platform as the 600 to 850 repertoires of the first cohort. The study aimed to test whether signatures of past pathogen exposure could be identified by cataloging public T cell receptors. Along with the approximately 650-subject first cohort, a separate validation cohort of 120 different subjects was used. The study combined high-throughput TCR immunosequencing, statistical association of individual TCRs with disease status, and machine learning to predict cytomegalovirus infection status. Findings and caveats that apply to the study as a whole: The authors suggested that the approach could potentially be generalized to other disease states and immunological phenotypes. Most TCR sequences were observed very rarely across donors, whereas some public TCRs were present in many individuals. Of the cluster scores, around 95% were above 0 in a later analysis, which found that TCRs clustered in the first cohort also tended to co-occur in the 110 or so validation repertoires. In both the original and validation cohorts, the classifier was reported to diagnose cytomegalovirus status with high specificity and sensitivity. A later analysis lacked HLA typing for the validation cohort, so it scored co-occurrence in that cohort across all 110 or so repertoires. In vitro tests confirmed that a few of the cytomegalovirus-associated TCR beta chains recognize cytomegalovirus antigens. A total of 150 to 200 TCR beta chains were listed by the study as associated with cytomegalovirus.

A note on this clone: What this receptor recognizes is not known. No qualities accompany the bases; no much larger clone lies one base away.

The donors were included in the validation cohort of approximately 130 subjects, a group kept apart from the approximately 690-subject first cohort. The junction carries 12 bases between V and J, which are trimmed by 4 bases and 2 bases respectively. In the germline V gene (reference sequence), CDR1 corresponds to MNHNY and CDR2 to SVGAGI. The CDR3 measures 14 amino acids from cysteine to phenylalanine. Here the CDR3 DNA is all that survives: 42 bases in frame from base 1. The library was obtained by the immunoSEQ multiplex PCR assay. The study's processing was this. To diagnose cytomegalovirus status from the catalog of TCR beta chain sequences, a statistical classification framework was built. Drawn from immuneACCESS, this table holds only the in-frame rearrangements with V and J called that TCRdb kept. Clones are partly lost; checked studies trace under half to an unresolved V gene and leave the rest unexplained. D and trimming were read from the DNA, whereas the V and J calls and clone size are those reported in that table. This sample holds 120,000 to 150,000 clones; around 90% were observed only once. The ten top clones hold 4.5% to 5.5% of the sample.

Here the chain combines TRBV6-6 and TRBJ2-7; perhaps TRBD1 is the D gene, with 5 bases matching. This clonotype was obtained from a man in his late teens or twenties in good health and CMV-seropositive. The sample was PBMCs. CDR3 region: CASSSGPVTYEQYF. In nucleotides, the sequence is TGTGCCAGCAGTTCAGGGCCGGTAACCTACGAGCAGTACTTC.